Listed here is a single T cell receptor beta chain. What it binds is unknown. PCR employed 60 Vbeta and 13 Jbeta primers. Using immunoSEQ multiplex PCR, the repertoire was profiled, and TCRdb retains in-frame clones only, with some absent. Of 100,000 to 150,000 clones listed, more than 60% are singletons. These data belong to a study of cytomegalovirus exposure and HLA in healthy donors. The CDR3 contains 15 residues. Germline CDR1 SGHAT, CDR2 FQNNGV. The V end lost 0 bases, the J end lost 1 base, and 9 bases lay between the germline ends. Study-level results: Cytomegalovirus-associated status was assigned to about 150 TCR beta chains. Beyond CMV serostatus, there was no information to go on about immune exposure. Many donors shared some public TCRs, even though most TCR sequences were rare. One later analysis reportedly identified an Asian-associated ancestry cluster that showed fewer N-insertions than the approximately 710-donor mean.

The sample comprised PBMCs. The chain combines TRBV11-2 with TRBJ2-5, with D hard to call. The receptor was isolated from a woman in her forties or fifties in good health and CMV-seropositive. The CDR3, as DNA: TGTGCCAGCAGCTTAGATCAGCCGGGCCAAGAGACCCAGTACTTC. Translating it yields CASSLDQPGQETQYF.